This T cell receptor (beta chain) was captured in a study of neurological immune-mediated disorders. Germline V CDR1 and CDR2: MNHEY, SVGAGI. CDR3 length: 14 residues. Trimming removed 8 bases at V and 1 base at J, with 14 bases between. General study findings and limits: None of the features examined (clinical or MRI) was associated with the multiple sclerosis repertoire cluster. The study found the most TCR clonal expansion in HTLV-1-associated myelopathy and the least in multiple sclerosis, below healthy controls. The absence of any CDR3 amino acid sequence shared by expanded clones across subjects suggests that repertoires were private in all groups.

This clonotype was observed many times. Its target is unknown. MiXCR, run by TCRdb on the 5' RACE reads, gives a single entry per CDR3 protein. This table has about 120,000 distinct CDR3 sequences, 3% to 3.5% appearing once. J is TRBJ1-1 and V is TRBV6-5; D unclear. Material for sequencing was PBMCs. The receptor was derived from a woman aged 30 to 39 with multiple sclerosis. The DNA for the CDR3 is TGTGCCAGCTTTGGTCTTCTACGGAACACTGAAGCTTTCTTT. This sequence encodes CASFGLLRNTEAFF.